The clone carrying this T cell receptor (beta chain) was found a few times. Its antigen remains unidentified. From the 5' RACE reads, TCRdb called clonotypes with MiXCR, one entry per CDR3 protein. Found here are around 450,000 distinct CDR3 sequences, 25% to 30% of them singletons; the top ten hold under 0.9%. The data stem from a study of CD8 T cells in ankylosing spondylitis. Study results and limitations: Among TCR beta sequences, a motif of under 10 highly homologous variants appeared characteristic of ankylosing spondylitis blood. Reported data indicate significant enrichment of disease-linked clones within matched ankylosing spondylitis synovial fluid.

Losses at the gene ends were 5 bases for V and 0 bases for J; bases not matched to a gene: 7. Germline-derived CDR1 and CDR2 are SGHTA and FQGNSA. The CDR3 is made up of 16 amino acids. Input material: blood, either unsorted or a sorted T cell fraction (not recorded which). The chain combines TRBV7-2 with TRBJ1-5, with 7 bases aligning to TRBD1. The sequence was collected from a male donor with ankylosing spondylitis. CDR3 DNA: TGTGCCAGCAGCAAACAGGGGTTCTATAGCAATCAGCCCCAGCATTTT. It yields the protein CASSKQGFYSNQPQHF.